This is a list of T cell receptor beta chains from one sample in a study of a mutant IDH1 vaccine in newly diagnosed glioma. The assay was immunoSEQ multiplex PCR, and TCRdb's table has in-frame clones only and misses some. The sample holds around 54,000 clones, more than 75% seen once. Antigens for these TCRs are unknown. The input for sequencing was PBMCs, taken from a glioma patient whose treatment included an IDH1 peptide vaccine. These receptors were obtained from a man aged 35-49 years with glioma. The CDR3 runs from the conserved cysteine through the conserved F or W. The order of the fields is V gene, J gene, CDR3 protein.

v_call: TRBV6-1
j_call: TRBJ2-3
cdr3_aa: CASSKRTGGTDTQYF

v_call: TRBV28
j_call: TRBJ1-5
cdr3_aa: CASSLGVRHYSNQPQHF

v_call: TRBV5-1
j_call: TRBJ2-3
cdr3_aa: CASSPGDTDTQYF

v_call: TRBV6-1
j_call: TRBJ2-3
cdr3_aa: CASSGFTRDTQYF

v_call: TRBV7-9
j_call: TRBJ2-1
cdr3_aa: CATSLHNEQFF

v_call: TRBV5-4
j_call: TRBJ2-6
cdr3_aa: CASSLPWTGISGANVLTF

v_call: TRBV6-1
j_call: TRBJ2-1
cdr3_aa: CASSDASGEQFF

v_call: TRBV5-4
j_call: TRBJ2-4
cdr3_aa: CASSKGLAGGGLQKNIQYF

v_call: TRBV19
j_call: TRBJ2-7
cdr3_aa: CASSIRAASAYEQYF

v_call: TRBV7-3
j_call: TRBJ2-5
cdr3_aa: CASSRDPIETQYF

v_call: TRBV29-1
j_call: TRBJ2-3
cdr3_aa: CSVQMGPASTDTQYF

v_call: TRBV7-2
j_call: TRBJ2-5
cdr3_aa: CASSPGRAETQYF

v_call: TRBV7-9
j_call: TRBJ2-5
cdr3_aa: CASSLGQGAWETQYF

v_call: TRBV7-9
j_call: TRBJ1-1
cdr3_aa: CASSLVGTITAEAFF

v_call: TRBV4-1
j_call: TRBJ2-2
cdr3_aa: CASSQGTGGVTGELFF

v_call: TRBV19
j_call: TRBJ2-5
cdr3_aa: CACKEGPLETQYF

v_call: TRBV5-1
j_call: TRBJ2-6
cdr3_aa: CASSSGTGSLANVLTF

v_call: TRBV5-1
j_call: TRBJ2-3
cdr3_aa: CASSQGLATDTQYF

v_call: TRBV6-5
j_call: TRBJ2-6
cdr3_aa: CASSFIRAGANVLTF

v_call: TRBV4-3
j_call: TRBJ2-5
cdr3_aa: CASFVGQRETQYF

v_call: TRBV7-3
j_call: TRBJ2-1
cdr3_aa: CASSLGGTHNEQFF

v_call: TRBV7-9
j_call: TRBJ2-1
cdr3_aa: CASRIAGADNEQFF

v_call: TRBV5-1
j_call: TRBJ2-5
cdr3_aa: CASSLVPPRQQETQYF

v_call: TRBV5-6
j_call: TRBJ1-4
cdr3_aa: CASSLGQELFF

v_call: TRBV6-6
j_call: TRBJ2-1
cdr3_aa: CASTRMGNNEQFF

v_call: TRBV10-3
j_call: TRBJ1-3
cdr3_aa: CAIMSGGSGNTIYF